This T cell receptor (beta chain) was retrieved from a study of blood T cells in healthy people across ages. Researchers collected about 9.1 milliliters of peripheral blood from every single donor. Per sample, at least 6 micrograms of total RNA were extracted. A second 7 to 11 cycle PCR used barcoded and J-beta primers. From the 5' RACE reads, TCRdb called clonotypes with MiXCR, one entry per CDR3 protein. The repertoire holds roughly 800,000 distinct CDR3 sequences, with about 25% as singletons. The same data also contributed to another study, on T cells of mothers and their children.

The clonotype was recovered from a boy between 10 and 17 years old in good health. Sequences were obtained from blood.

The CDR3 DNA follows: TGTGCCAGCAGCTTTGAACGGACTTACCTCTCCTACGAGCAGTACTTC. Its protein product is CASSFERTYLSYEQYF. This chain joins TRBV7-2 and TRBJ2-5; tentative D call: TRBD2 (5 bases). The tail of the sequence fits TRBJ2-7 better, so the J call may be wrong. The germline V gene encodes CDR1 SGHTA and CDR2 FQGNSA. This CDR3 is built from 16 residues.